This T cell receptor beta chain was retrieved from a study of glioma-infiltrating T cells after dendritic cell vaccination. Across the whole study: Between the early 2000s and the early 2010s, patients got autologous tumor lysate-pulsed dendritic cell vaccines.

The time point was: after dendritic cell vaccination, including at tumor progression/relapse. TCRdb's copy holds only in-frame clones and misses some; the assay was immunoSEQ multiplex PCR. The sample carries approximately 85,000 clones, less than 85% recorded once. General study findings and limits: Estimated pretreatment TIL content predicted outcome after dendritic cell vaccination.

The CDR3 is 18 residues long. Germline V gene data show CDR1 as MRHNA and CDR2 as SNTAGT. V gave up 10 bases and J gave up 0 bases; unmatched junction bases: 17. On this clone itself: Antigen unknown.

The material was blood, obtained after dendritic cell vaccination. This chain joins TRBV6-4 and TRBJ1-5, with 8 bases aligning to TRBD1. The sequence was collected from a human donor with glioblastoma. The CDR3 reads CAIRTGTGSSYSNQPQHF. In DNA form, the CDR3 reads TGTGCCATACGCACTGGGACAGGTTCTTCTTATAGCAATCAGCCCCAGCATTTT.